The 27 T cell receptor beta chains given below trace back to one sample, sequenced in a study of cytomegalovirus exposure and HLA in healthy donors. Primers for the PCR totalled 60 Vbeta and 13 Jbeta. Sequencing was performed with immunoSEQ multiplex PCR; in TCRdb, only in-frame clones are kept and a portion is missing. The data hold about 140,000 clones, with 82% observed a single time. Sequenced sample: PBMCs. The receptors shown here come from a woman aged 40 to 50 in good health and CMV-seronegative.

The CDR3 loop reads CASSSTLGASFF. DNA of the CDR3: TGTGCCAGCAGTTCCACCTTAGGGGCGTCTTTCTTT. J is TRBJ1-1 and V is TRBV28; D may be TRBD1 (5 bases). CDR3 length: 12 residues. CDR1 MDHEN and CDR2 SYDVKM come from the germline V gene. Trimming pared 4 bases from V and 12 bases from J, leaving 15 bases between.

The J gene is TRBJ1-1, the V gene TRBV5-4; D unresolved. Trimming took off 1 base at V and 5 bases at J, with 15 bases between the two ends. CDR1 is SGHNT, CDR2 YYREEE, per germline (reference sequence). The CDR3 is 15 residues long. The CDR3 reads CASSLPEGRTTEAFF. The CDR3 DNA follows: TGTGCCAGCAGCTTGCCGGAAGGGAGAACGACTGAAGCTTTCTTT.

Written as DNA, the CDR3 is TGTGCCAGCAGCTTAGCGCCCATCAAAGGGGTAGTACGGGTCACTGAAGCTTTCTTT. This gives the protein CASSLAPIKGVVRVTEAFF. The chain is built from TRBV7-9 and TRBJ1-1, with D perhaps TRBD1 (5 bases). Per germline, CDR1 SEHNR and CDR2 FQNEAQ (reference sequence). V was cut by 0 bases and J by 4 bases, with 24 bases left in between. This CDR3 has 19 amino acids.

The chain carries TRBV7-2 and TRBJ1-2, with 7 bases aligning to TRBD1. Germline V gene sequence: CDR1 SGHTA, CDR2 FQGNSA. V was pared by 5 bases and J by 5 bases, with 14 bases of the junction left unmatched. The CDR3 consists of 16 residues. CDR3 bases: TGTGCCAGCAGCCTCACCGGGACAGAGAGTTCTTATGGCTACACCTTC. Protein: CASSLTGTESSYGYTF.

The chain is built from TRBV13 and TRBJ1-1; 9 bases are shared with TRBD1. Germline loops: CDR1 PRHDT, CDR2 FYEKMQ (reference sequence). The trim removed 6 bases at V and 5 bases at J, leaving 7 bases unmatched. The CDR3 has 14 residues. The CDR3 nucleotides are TGTGCCAGCAGGGAGGACAGGGGCGGAACTGAAGCTTTCTTT. Protein product: CASREDRGGTEAFF.

This clone was seen a single time. The V call is TRBV6-1, the J call TRBJ1-6, with D hard to call. The ends were cut back, 2 bases at V and 0 bases at J, with 11 bases in the middle. Germline lookup yields CDR1 MNHNS and CDR2 SASEGT. The CDR3 is 17 amino acids. The CDR3 protein is CASSEWRSSSYNSPLHF. In DNA, the CDR3 is TGTGCCAGCAGTGAATGGCGGTCGAGCTCCTATAATTCACCCCTCCACTTT.

The V and J genes are TRBV4-2 and TRBJ2-7, with 12 bases fitting TRBD1. Germline V gene sequence: CDR1 LGHNA, CDR2 YNFKEQ. V dropped 1 base and J dropped 4; count of bases not matched to a gene: 11. The CDR3 sequence is 18 residues long. The CDR3 region is CASSQVPGQGAYIYEQYF. The CDR3 DNA follows: TGTGCCAGCAGCCAAGTTCCGGGACAGGGGGCATATATATACGAGCAGTACTTC.

V is TRBV13 and J is TRBJ2-5, with 7 positions matching TRBD2. V lost 4 bases and J lost 3; bases outside the gene matches: 8. The CDR3 has 15 residues. The germline V gene has CDR1 PRHDT and CDR2 FYEKMQ (reference sequence). CDR3 bases: TGTGCCAGCAGCTCCGGACGAACTAGCGAAGAGACCCAGTACTTC. It is translated as CASSSGRTSEETQYF.

The V and J genes are TRBV7-9 and TRBJ1-4; 9 bases line up with TRBD1. The junction had 9 bases not matched to a gene; V was cut back by 5 bases and J by 8 bases. CDR1 is SEHNR and CDR2 is FQNEAQ in the germline V gene (reference sequence). The CDR3 consists of 15 residues. The CDR3 here is CASSLEGQGKEKLFF. The DNA for the CDR3 is TGTGCCAGCAGCCTAGAAGGACAGGGGAAGGAAAAACTGTTTTTT.

The chain carries TRBV7-2 and TRBJ2-7; the match to TRBD1 covers 7 bases. V shed 3 bases, J shed 4 bases, and the junction held 12 bases outside the gene matches. This CDR3 is built from 16 residues. CDR1 and CDR2 from the germline V gene are SGHTA and FQGNSA. As DNA, the CDR3 is TGTGCCAGCAGCTTGGCTGGGGCAGGGGGTCTATACGAGCAGTACTTC. It codes for CASSLAGAGGLYEQYF.

The gene calls are TRBV5-1 and TRBJ2-1; D is undetermined. V dropped 1 base and J dropped 5 bases, with 7 bases sitting between them. Germline values: CDR1 SGHRS, CDR2 YFSETQ. The CDR3 extends over 13 amino acids. CDR3 nucleotides: TGCGCCAGCAGCTTGAACACGAACAATGAGCAGTTCTTC. This translates into CASSLNTNNEQFF. The variable domain in full, with the rest retrieved from reference TRBV5-1 and TRBJ2-1, is KAGVTQTPRYLIKTRGQQVTLSCSPISGHRSVSWYQQTPGQGLQFLFEYFSETQRNKGNFPGRFSGRQFSNSRSEMNVSTLELGDSALYLCASSLNTNNEQFFGPGTRLTVL.

With respect to this clone: The same CDR3 arises from other DNA sequences in this sample as well. The rearrangement uses TRBV4-2 and TRBJ1-4, with D tentatively TRBD1 (5 bases). V lost 0 bases and J lost 0, with 5 bases in between. The CDR3 covers 15 residues. Germline loops: CDR1 LGHNA, CDR2 YNFKEQ. CDR3 sequence: CASSQDRATNEKLFF. In DNA form, the CDR3 reads TGTGCCAGCAGCCAAGACAGGGCAACTAATGAAAAACTGTTTTTT.

J is TRBJ2-1 and V is TRBV9; 14 bases line up with TRBD2. J lost 9 bases, V lost 3 bases, and 8 bases had no gene match. The CDR3 extends over 16 amino acids. Germline V gene lookup returns CDR1 SGDLS and CDR2 YYNGEE. CDR3 residues: CASSGLGTSGSGEQFF. As DNA, the CDR3 is TGTGCCAGCAGCGGCTTGGGGACTAGCGGGAGTGGTGAGCAGTTCTTC.

This sequence joins TRBV4-1 and TRBJ1-1; D is perhaps TRBD1 (6 bases). V was trimmed by 0 bases and J by 12 bases, leaving 14 bases between them. Germline CDR1 reads MGHRA; CDR2 reads YSYEKL. The CDR3 spans 13 residues. The CDR3 nucleotides are TGCGCCAGCAGCCAAGAACGGGGGGCGAGGTCTTTCTTT. Encoded protein: CASSQERGARSFF.

V usage is TRBV19 and J usage is TRBJ2-1, with 13 bases matching TRBD2. After removal of 3 bases from V and 1 base from J, the junction contained 9 bases not matched to a gene. The CDR3 loop spans 19 amino acids. Germline loops: CDR1 LNHDA, CDR2 SQIVND (reference sequence). The CDR3 nucleotides are TGTGCCAGTAGTATTATCGGACTAGCGGGAGCAGGATCCTACAATGAGCAGTTCTTC. It encodes CASSIIGLAGAGSYNEQFF.

The chain recombines TRBV4-3 with TRBJ2-2; perhaps TRBD1 as D (6 bases). The V end was cut by 3 bases, the J end by 6 bases, with 14 bases between. In germline, CDR1 is LGHNA, CDR2 YSLEER. This CDR3 spans 15 amino acids. The CDR3 region is CASSQTTGWAGELFF. In nucleotides, the CDR3 is TGCGCCAGCAGCCAGACTACAGGGTGGGCCGGGGAGCTGTTTTTT.

The chain couples TRBV28 to TRBJ2-1; TRBD2 matches at 12 bases. V trimming: 3 bases; J trimming: 0 bases; junction bases outside the gene matches: 12. The CDR3 contains 20 residues. The germline V gene encodes CDR1 MDHEN and CDR2 SYDVKM. CDR3 sequence reads: CASSFWSGLAGRTSYNEQFF. DNA of the CDR3: TGTGCCAGCAGTTTTTGGAGTGGACTAGCGGGACGAACCTCCTACAATGAGCAGTTCTTC. Filled out from reference TRBV28 and TRBJ2-1, the complete variable domain reads DVKVTQSSRYLVKRTGEKVFLECVQDMDHENMFWYRQDPGLGLRLIYFSYDVKMKEKGDIPEGYSVSREKKERFSLILESASTNQTSMYLCASSFWSGLAGRTSYNEQFFGPGTRLTVL.

This chain links TRBV27 with TRBJ2-1; D unresolved. The CDR3 contains 15 residues. CDR1 and CDR2 (germline): MNHEY, SMNVEV (reference sequence). Trimming left V 6 bases short and J 6 bases short, with 18 bases between. The CDR3, as DNA: TGTGCCAGCAGCACTCGCAACGTATATGGCAATGAGCAGTTCTTC. Protein: CASSTRNVYGNEQFF.

CDR3 in amino acids: CASTSSGLAKNIQYF. Written as DNA, the CDR3 is TGTGCCAGTACCTCCTCCGGACTAGCCAAAAACATTCAGTACTTC. V and J are TRBV19 and TRBJ2-4; perhaps TRBD2 as D (5 bases). CDR1 is LNHDA and CDR2 is SQIVND in the germline V gene (reference sequence). There are 15 residues in the CDR3. Between the trimmed V and J ends, which lost 7 bases and 0 bases, there was a span of 13 bases.

This clone was detected only a few times. The V and J genes are TRBV28 and TRBJ1-1; D is uncertain. CDR1 and CDR2 from the germline V gene are MDHEN and SYDVKM. This CDR3 region has 17 residues. V lost 1 base, J lost 0 bases, and 15 bases lay in between. CDR3 bases: TGTGCCAGCAGTTTATTTAGCACCCCCCTAATGAACACTGAAGCTTTCTTT. This codes for CASSLFSTPLMNTEAFF.

The chain couples TRBV6-5 to TRBJ1-2, with D perhaps TRBD1 (5 bases). This CDR3 region has 13 residues. V lost 4 bases to trimming and J lost 4 bases, with 10 bases between them. In germline, CDR1 is MNHEY, CDR2 SVGAGI. The CDR3 DNA follows: TGTGCCAGCAGTTCCAGGGTGGGCTATGGCTACACCTTC. This encodes CASSSRVGYGYTF.

This sequence joins TRBV21-1 and TRBJ2-7; TRBD1, the table's D call, lacks a check against the DNA. TRBV21-1 is marked as a pseudogene. This CDR3 is 16 amino acids long. In DNA, the CDR3 is TGTGCCAGCAGCAATAAAAGGACAGGGAGCTCCTACGAGCAGTACTTC. Residues: CASSNKRTGSSYEQYF.

The gene calls are TRBV7-6 and TRBJ2-3, with D possibly TRBD1 on 6 matching bases. Trimming cost V 6 bases and J 6 bases, with 13 bases left between them. This CDR3 spans 13 amino acids. Germline lookup yields CDR1 SGHVS and CDR2 FNYEAQ. The CDR3 DNA reads TGTGCCAGCAGGGCAACAGGGCGGGATACGCAGTATTTT. Protein sequence: CASRATGRDTQYF.

The J gene is TRBJ2-1, the V gene TRBV15; maybe TRBD1 (5 bases). In germline, CDR1 is LNHNV, CDR2 YYDKDF (reference sequence). The CDR3 sequence is 17 residues long. V shed 0 bases and J shed 8 bases, with 20 bases lying between them. CDR3 protein: CATSRESAGQGFYEQFF. The CDR3 DNA reads as TGTGCCACCAGCAGAGAATCGGCAGGGCAGGGATTTTATGAGCAGTTCTTC.

V usage is TRBV5-8 and J usage is TRBJ1-1; D is possibly TRBD1 (5 bases). The CDR3 has 15 amino acids. In germline, CDR1 is SGHTS, CDR2 YDEGEE. The ends were cut back, 1 base at V and 3 bases at J, with 13 bases in the middle. The CDR3 sequence is CASSLRQGRYTEAFF. CDR3 in DNA: TGTGCCAGCAGCTTGAGGCAGGGAAGGTACACTGAAGCTTTCTTT.

This clone was recorded once. CDR3 in amino acids: CASSLTGPQETQYF. In nucleotides, the CDR3 is TGCGCCAGCAGCCTCACAGGGCCGCAAGAGACCCAGTACTTC. This rearrangement joins TRBV5-1 to TRBJ2-5; D might be TRBD1 (6 bases). CDR1 and CDR2 (germline): SGHRS, YFSETQ. V dropped 4 bases and J dropped 2 bases, with 12 bases sitting between them. The CDR3 consists of 14 residues.

This clone has only one observation. No DNA is shown, since the ends of the CDR3 on it are uncertain; the CDR3 is the one TCRdb lists. CDR3 residues: CASSFWRGRSTDTQYF. The rearrangement uses TRBV5-1 and TRBJ2-3; the table's D gene call, TRBD2, was not cross checked with the DNA. The CDR3 is 16 amino acids long, termini counted. CDR1 and CDR2 from the germline V gene are SGHRS and YFSETQ.